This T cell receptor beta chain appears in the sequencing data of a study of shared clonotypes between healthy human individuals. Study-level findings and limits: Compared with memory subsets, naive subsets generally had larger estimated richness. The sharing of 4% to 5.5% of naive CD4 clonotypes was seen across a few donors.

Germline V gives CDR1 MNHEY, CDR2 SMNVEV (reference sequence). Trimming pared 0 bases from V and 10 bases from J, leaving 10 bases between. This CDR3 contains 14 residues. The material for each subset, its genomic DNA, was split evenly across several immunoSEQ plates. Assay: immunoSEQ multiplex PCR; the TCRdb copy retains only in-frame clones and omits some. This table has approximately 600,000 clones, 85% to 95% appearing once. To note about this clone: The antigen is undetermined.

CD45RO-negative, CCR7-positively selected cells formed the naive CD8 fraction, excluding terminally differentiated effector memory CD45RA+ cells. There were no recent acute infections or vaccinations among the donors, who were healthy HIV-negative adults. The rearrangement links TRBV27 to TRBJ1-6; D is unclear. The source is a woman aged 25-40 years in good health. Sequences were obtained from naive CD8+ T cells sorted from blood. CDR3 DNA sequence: TGTGCCAGCAGTTTATCAGGGCTCGGGTCACCCCTCCACTTT. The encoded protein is CASSLSGLGSPLHF.